The next 22 T cell receptor beta chains were all read from a single sample in a study of cytomegalovirus exposure and HLA in healthy donors. This PCR relied on a set of 60 Vbeta primers and 13 Jbeta primers. Some clones are missing from TCRdb's copy, which holds only in-frame ones; the method was immunoSEQ multiplex PCR. Of around 50,000 clones in the sample, roughly three fifths are singletons; the top ten hold around 11%. The specimen was PBMCs. These receptors came from a human donor in good health.

The rearrangement uses TRBV30 and TRBJ1-1, with TRBD1 identical over 7 bases. The trim removed 2 bases at V and 5 bases at J, leaving 11 bases unmatched. CDR3 length equals 15 residues. Germline CDR1 and CDR2: GTSNPN and SVGIG (reference sequence). CDR3 nucleotide sequence: TGTGCCTGGAGTCCAATCAGGGGGGCTTATACTGAAGCTTTCTTT. This codes for CAWSPIRGAYTEAFF.

Only a few counts were recorded for this clone. The chain carries TRBV7-3 and TRBJ1-1, with a possible D match to TRBD1 (6 bases). Germline V gives CDR1 SGHTA, CDR2 FQGTGA. V shed 0 bases and J shed 5 bases, with 13 bases lying between them. CDR3 length: 15 amino acids. CDR3 residues: CASSLTSGAPTEAFF. For the CDR3, the DNA is TGTGCCAGCAGCTTAACATCAGGGGCGCCTACTGAAGCTTTCTTT.

The V gene is TRBV9, the J gene TRBJ2-1, with TRBD2 matching 9 bases. Trimming took 0 bases from V and 3 from J; bases not matched to a gene: 4. Germline assignment: CDR1 SGDLS and CDR2 YYNGEE. The CDR3 is made up of 16 amino acids. In DNA, the CDR3 is TGTGCCAGCAGCGTAGGCGGGGGGGATTACTACAATGAGCAGTTCTTC. It encodes CASSVGGGDYYNEQFF.

This clone turned up a few times. The V gene is TRBV5-5, the J gene TRBJ2-7; perhaps TRBD1 as D (6 bases). CDR3 length: 16 amino acids. V shed 4 bases and J shed 5 bases, with 22 bases lying between them. Germline lookup yields CDR1 SGHKS and CDR2 YYEKEE (reference sequence). The CDR3 spells CASSHIPAGATNEQYF. The CDR3, as DNA: TGTGCCAGCAGCCATATCCCGGCAGGGGCCACTAACGAGCAGTACTTC.

This clone was recorded a few times. The chain carries TRBV7-9 and TRBJ2-5, with a weak D call TRBD2 (7 bases). This CDR3 spans 17 amino acids. From germline, CDR1 is SEHNR and CDR2 FQNEAQ (reference sequence). Between the trimmed V and J ends, which lost 5 bases and 5 bases, there was a span of 24 bases. The CDR3 sequence is CASSPSVRGGREETQYF. For the CDR3, the DNA is TGTGCCAGCAGCCCCTCCGTGAGGGGGGGCCGCGAGGAGACCCAGTACTTC.

The rearrangement uses TRBV27 and TRBJ1-1, with a possible D match to TRBD1 (5 bases). CDR3 size: 13 residues. Deletions cut 7 bases from V and 5 bases from J, with 14 bases between. Per the germline V gene, CDR1 is MNHEY and CDR2 is SMNVEV (reference sequence). This CDR3 is CASTRRANTEAFF. CDR3 bases: TGTGCCAGCACCCGCAGGGCAAATACTGAAGCTTTCTTT.

The chain combines TRBV4-1 with TRBJ1-1; D is undetermined. Trimming stripped 4 bases from V and 0 bases from J, with 12 bases between. Germline V gene lookup returns CDR1 MGHRA and CDR2 YSYEKL. The CDR3 is 15 residues long. CDR3 in DNA: TGCGCCAGCAGCCTGAGGAATGACCTGAACACTGAAGCTTTCTTT. Translated: CASSLRNDLNTEAFF.

The V and J genes are TRBV19 and TRBJ2-1, with D possibly matching TRBD1 (5 bases). Per germline, CDR1 LNHDA and CDR2 SQIVND (reference sequence). The CDR3 has 16 residues. Trimming took 4 bases from V and 1 from J, leaving 14 bases between them. The chain's CDR3 is CASSKSLGRSYNEQFF. The CDR3 DNA is TGTGCCAGTAGTAAAAGTCTGGGGCGGTCCTACAATGAGCAGTTCTTC. The complete variable domain, with remaining parts taken from reference TRBV19 and TRBJ2-1, reads DGGITQSPKYLFRKEGQNVTLSCEQNLNHDAMYWYRQDPGQGLRLIYYSQIVNDFQKGDIAEGYSVSREKKESFPLTVTSAQKNPTAFYLCASSKSLGRSYNEQFFGPGTRLTVL.

The chain combines TRBV30 with TRBJ1-4; a possible D gene is TRBD1 (6 bases). Trimming left V 7 bases short and J 1 base short, with 22 bases between. Germline assignment: CDR1 GTSNPN and CDR2 SVGIG (reference sequence). This CDR3 comprises 17 residues. The CDR3 protein is CAYLAGAVGVTNEKLFF. The CDR3 nucleotides read TGTGCCTACCTAGCAGGGGCCGTAGGGGTAACTAATGAAAAACTGTTTTTT. The full variable domain, its missing parts supplied by reference TRBV30 and TRBJ1-4, is SQTIHQWPATLVQPVGSPLSLECTVEGTSNPNLYWYRQAAGRGLQLLFYSVGIGQISSEVPQNLSASRPQDRQFILSSKKLLLSDSGFYLCAYLAGAVGVTNEKLFFGSGTQLSVL.

Worth noting for this clone: A junction boundary mismatches the germline segment, possibly from a read error. V is TRBV19 and J is TRBJ2-3; TRBD2 matches 8 bases. The CDR3 consists of 12 residues. Looked up from germline, CDR1 is LNHDA and CDR2 is SQIVND (reference sequence). The CDR3 nucleotides are TGTGCCAGCAGTACTAGCGGAGATACGCAGTATTTT. Translation: CASSTSGDTQYF.

Only a few counts were recorded for this clone. The rearrangement uses TRBV7-9 and TRBJ1-1, with no clear D. The germline gives CDR1 SEHNR, CDR2 FQNEAQ (reference sequence). The CDR3 loop spans 13 amino acids. V was shortened by 5 bases and J by 1 base, with 8 bases between the two germline ends. The CDR3 nucleotides are TGTGCCAGCAGCCTGCAGGAGAACACTGAAGCTTTCTTT. Translation: CASSLQENTEAFF.

The chain has TRBV6-5 and TRBJ2-7; the match to TRBD2 covers 7 bases. Per germline, CDR1 MNHEY and CDR2 SVGAGI. Trimming cost V 6 bases and J 6 bases; bases outside gene matches: 14. The CDR3 spans 15 residues. The CDR3 loop reads CASRTSGEASREQYF. The CDR3 DNA sequence: TGTGCCAGCAGAACCAGCGGGGAGGCCTCCCGCGAGCAGTACTTC.

V is TRBV5-1 and J is TRBJ2-2; 7 bases are a match to TRBD1. The CDR3 is made up of 14 amino acids. CDR1 and CDR2 (germline): SGHRS, YFSETQ. V lost 5 bases, J lost 1 base, and 2 bases stayed unmatched. The CDR3 spells CASRWTGNTGELFF. The CDR3 DNA is TGCGCCAGCAGGTGGACAGGGAACACCGGGGAGCTGTTTTTT.

The chain joins TRBV6-1 to TRBJ1-1, with 9 nucleotides matching TRBD1. The germline V gene encodes CDR1 MNHNS and CDR2 SASEGT. The CDR3 spans 13 residues. The junction had 5 bases not matched to a gene; V was cut back by 5 bases and J by 7 bases. The CDR3, as DNA: TGTGCCAGCAGTACAGGGGGCCTCCGTGAAGCTTTCTTT. It yields the protein CASSTGGLREAFF.

The chain is built from TRBV14 and TRBJ1-1; TRBD1 agrees at 12 bases. The CDR3 has 15 amino acids. The V gene end was trimmed by 4 bases and the J gene end by 4 bases; junction bases not matched to a gene: 4. Germline V gene sequence: CDR1 SGHDN, CDR2 FVKESK. The CDR3 coding sequence is TGTGCCAGCAGCCGGGACAGGGGGCGAGTCACTGAAGCTTTCTTT. Translated: CASSRDRGRVTEAFF.

V and J are TRBV7-9 and TRBJ1-1, with D perhaps TRBD1 (6 bases). The V end lost 2 bases, the J end lost 3 bases, and 10 bases lay between the germline ends. The CDR3 has 14 amino acids. Germline V gene sequence: CDR1 SEHNR, CDR2 FQNEAQ (reference sequence). The CDR3 spells CASSLTGRDTEAFF. The CDR3 nucleotides are TGTGCCAGCAGCTTAACAGGGCGGGACACTGAAGCTTTCTTT. Combining the CDR3 with reference TRBV7-9 and TRBJ1-1 gives the whole variable domain DTGVSQNPRHKITKRGQNVTFRCDPISEHNRLYWYRQTLGQGPEFLTYFQNEAQLEKSRLLSDRFSAERPKGSFSTLEIQRTEQGDSAMYLCASSLTGRDTEAFFGQGTRLTVV.

This clone was counted once. J is TRBJ2-7 and V is TRBV5-1; D is possibly TRBD1 (5 bases). Trimming shortened V by 2 bases and J by 2 bases, and 11 bases separated the two germline ends. Germline assignment: CDR1 SGHRS and CDR2 YFSETQ. This CDR3 has 14 amino acids. The CDR3 here is CASSFPTETYEQYF. As DNA, the CDR3 is TGCGCCAGCAGCTTCCCGACAGAAACCTACGAGCAGTACTTC.

The rearrangement links TRBV2 to TRBJ2-1, with D uncertain. Per germline, CDR1 SNHLY and CDR2 FYNNEI. The CDR3 is 14 amino acids. Between the trimmed V and J ends, which lost 7 bases and 0 bases, there was a span of 10 bases. Here the CDR3 DNA reads TGTGCCAGCACGCGCGTAAACTCCTACAATGAGCAGTTCTTC. Its protein is CASTRVNSYNEQFF.

The rearrangement joins TRBV5-1 to TRBJ1-2; D may be TRBD1 (6 bases). Trimming cost V 0 bases and J 3 bases, with 9 bases left between them. This CDR3 contains 14 residues. Germline CDR1 SGHRS, CDR2 YFSETQ. Here the CDR3 DNA reads TGCGCCAGCAGCTTGGGGGGGCAAGACTATGGCTACACCTTC. It specifies CASSLGGQDYGYTF.

This chain connects TRBV30 to TRBJ2-5; maybe TRBD2 (5 bases). Germline V gives CDR1 GTSNPN, CDR2 SVGIG (reference sequence). This CDR3 comprises 13 residues. V lost 2 bases, J lost 3 bases, and 10 bases lay in between. CDR3 loop: CAWSPGLKETQYF. CDR3 coding DNA: TGTGCCTGGAGTCCAGGACTTAAAGAGACCCAGTACTTC.

This clone was found once. V is TRBV19 and J is TRBJ1-4, with 8 bases lining up with TRBD1. The CDR3 has 15 residues. In germline, CDR1 is LNHDA, CDR2 SQIVND (reference sequence). Trimming took 5 bases from V and 4 from J; bases not matched to a gene: 6. CDR3 nucleotides: TGTGCCAGTAGTCCGGACAGGGTGAATAATGAAAAACTGTTTTTT. Residues: CASSPDRVNNEKLFF.

The chain joins TRBV7-9 to TRBJ2-2, with D perhaps TRBD1 (7 bases). In germline, CDR1 is SEHNR, CDR2 FQNEAQ (reference sequence). The CDR3 runs to 15 residues. V was trimmed by 5 bases and J by 6 bases, leaving 16 bases between them. As DNA, the CDR3 is TGTGCCAGCAGCCCGACAGGGACGGGGGCCGGGGAGCTGTTTTTT. It codes for CASSPTGTGAGELFF.